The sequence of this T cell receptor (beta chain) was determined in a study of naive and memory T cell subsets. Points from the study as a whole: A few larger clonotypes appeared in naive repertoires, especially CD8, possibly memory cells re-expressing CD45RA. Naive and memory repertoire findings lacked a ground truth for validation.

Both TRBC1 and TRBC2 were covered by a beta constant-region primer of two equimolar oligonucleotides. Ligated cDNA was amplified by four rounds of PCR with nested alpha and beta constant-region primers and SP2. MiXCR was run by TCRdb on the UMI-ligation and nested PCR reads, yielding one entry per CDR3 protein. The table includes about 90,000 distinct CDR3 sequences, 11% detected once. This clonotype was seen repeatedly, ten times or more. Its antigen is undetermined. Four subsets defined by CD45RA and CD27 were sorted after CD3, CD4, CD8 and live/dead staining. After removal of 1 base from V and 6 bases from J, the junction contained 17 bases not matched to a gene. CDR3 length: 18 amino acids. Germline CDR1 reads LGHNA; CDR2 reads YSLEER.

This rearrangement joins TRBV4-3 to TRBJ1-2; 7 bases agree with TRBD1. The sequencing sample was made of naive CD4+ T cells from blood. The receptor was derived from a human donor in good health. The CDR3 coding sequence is TGCGCCAGCAGCCAAGGCCGGCCACAGACAGGGATATCGAATGGCTACACCTTC. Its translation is CASSQGRPQTGISNGYTF.